This T cell receptor beta chain was identified in a study of T cell repertoires in cytomegalovirus infection (dated by TCRdb to about 2019). Notes on the research overall: Recently identified HLA-C-restricted CMV epitopes, whose presentation resists viral immunomodulation, were targeted by peptide stimulations together with well-studied HLA-B-restricted epitopes. Donor HLA type was relevant to the analysis, because carriage of CMV infection together with the matching HLA type was indicated by public TCR beta signatures.

Instrument on record: Illumina HiSeq 1500. The public reads were reprocessed in TCRdb via fastp at Q25 and MiXCR, keeping in-frame beta chains. Every entry covers one CDR3 protein and lists the most common genes and DNA from its rows. In this sample the table shows 750,000 to 900,000 distinct CDR3 sequences, just under 30% of which occur a single time. The top ten hold around 13% of the sample. Notes on this clonotype: Its antigen is still unknown. No base quality information exists; no much larger clone differs at one position.

The label giving this sample's treatment or condition can be read as: in vitro stimulation with specific CMV peptide epitopes to enrich CMV-specific T cells. Taken from cysteine to phenylalanine, the CDR3 has 13 residues. The DNA shown is the 39-base CDR3, in frame from base 1. CDR1 and CDR2, per the germline V gene, are SQVTM and ANQGSEA. Trimming accounts for 7 bases at V and 4 bases at J, while the number of junction bases matched to no gene is 4. Here is what the overall study found, with its caveats: In the ex vivo response, HLA-C-restricted CMV-specific TCR beta clonotypes were dominant, and in two of eight donors the single most frequent clonotype came from this HLA-C-restricted group. Cumulative frequency of public TCR beta family members discriminated carriers of CMV infection plus the relevant HLA type in this cohort and an independent approximately 370-donor cohort.

In this chain, TRBV29-1 is recombined with TRBJ1-2; the central 12 bases match TRBD1. The sample was cultured CD8+ T cells from PBMCs, taken from culture after CMV antigen stimulation. The TCR originated in a human donor in good health (CMV status not recorded). Some clones in this sample may be carry-over from other donors' samples. The nucleotides are TGCAGCGACGGGACAGGGGGCATCTATGGCTACACCTTC. The resulting protein is CSDGTGGIYGYTF.